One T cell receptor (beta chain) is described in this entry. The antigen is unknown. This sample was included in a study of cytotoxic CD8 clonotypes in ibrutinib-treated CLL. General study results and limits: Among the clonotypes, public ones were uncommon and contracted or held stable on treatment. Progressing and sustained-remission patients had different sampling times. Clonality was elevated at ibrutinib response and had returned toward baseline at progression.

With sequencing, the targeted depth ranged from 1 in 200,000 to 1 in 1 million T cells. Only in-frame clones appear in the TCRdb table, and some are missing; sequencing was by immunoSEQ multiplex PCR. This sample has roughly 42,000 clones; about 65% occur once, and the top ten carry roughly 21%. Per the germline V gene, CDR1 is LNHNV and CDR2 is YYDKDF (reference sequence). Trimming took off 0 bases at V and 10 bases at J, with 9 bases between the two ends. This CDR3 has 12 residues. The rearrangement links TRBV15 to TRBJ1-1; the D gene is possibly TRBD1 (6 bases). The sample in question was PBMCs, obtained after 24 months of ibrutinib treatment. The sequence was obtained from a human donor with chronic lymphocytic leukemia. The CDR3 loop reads CATSRDTGRAFF. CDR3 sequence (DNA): TGTGCCACCAGCAGAGATACAGGGCGAGCTTTCTTT. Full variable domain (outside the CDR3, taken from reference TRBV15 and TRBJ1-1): DAMVIQNPRYQVTQFGKPVTLSCSQTLNHNVMYWYQQKSSQAPKLLFHYYDKDFNNEADTPDNFQSRRPNTSFCFLDIRSPGLGDTAMYLCATSRDTGRAFFGQGTRLTVV.